This T cell receptor beta chain was identified in a study of PD-1 blockade in mismatch repair-deficient tumors. Study information: All were previously treated, progressing patients with some twelve mismatch repair-deficient cancer types.

There are 13 residues in the CDR3. Germline V gene lookup returns CDR1 MNHEY and CDR2 SVGAGI. Unmatched junction bases numbered 5, after V lost 5 bases and J lost 7 bases. Sequencing was performed with immunoSEQ multiplex PCR; in TCRdb, only in-frame clones are kept and a portion is missing. The sample yields around 100,000 clones, about 74% seen once. The sequenced sample was peripheral blood, obtained 60 weeks after starting pembrolizumab. This rearrangement joins TRBV6-5 to TRBJ1-2, with 9 bases aligning to TRBD1. The origin of this receptor is an adult with mismatch repair-deficient cancer. The CDR3 is CASSTGTGIGYTF. For the CDR3, the DNA is TGTGCCAGCAGTACCGGGACAGGGATTGGCTACACCTTC.